The T cell receptor beta chain described here comes from a study of T cell repertoires in cytomegalovirus infection (dated 2019 in TCRdb). A note on the overall study: Alongside well-studied HLA-B-restricted epitopes, the peptide stimulations were aimed at recently identified HLA-C-restricted CMV epitopes, whose presentation resists viral immunomodulation. Because public TCR beta signatures pointed to carriage of CMV infection together with the matching HLA type, the HLA type of each donor mattered for the analysis. Summary of the overall study and its limitations: The ex vivo response was dominated by HLA-C-restricted CMV-specific TCR beta clonotypes, which also provided the single most frequent clonotype in two of eight donors. In both this cohort and an independent approximately 370-donor cohort, the cumulative frequency of public TCR beta family members distinguished carriers of CMV infection plus the relevant HLA type.

Sequencing was performed on an Illumina HiSeq 1500. TCRdb applied fastp at Q25 and MiXCR to the public reads, then kept only in-frame beta chains. All rows with the same CDR3 protein become a single entry with the most common DNA and genes. For this sample the table gives around 430,000 distinct CDR3 sequences, of which more than 40% were detected only once. The ten largest clones capture around 45% of the sample. This clonotype showed up many times. The specificity of this receptor is unknown. Base quality data are lacking; no much larger clone is found one base away. What the treatment or condition label conveys for this sample: in vitro stimulation with specific CMV peptide epitopes to enrich CMV-specific T cells. The receptor comes from a human donor in good health (CMV status not recorded). Some clones in this sample may be carry-over from other donors' samples. Material: cultured PBMCs, obtained from culture after CMV antigen stimulation.

The CDR3 amino acid sequence is: CASSLLSRATLNTEAFF. The DNA is TGTGCCAGCAGCTTATTATCCAGGGCAACCTTAAACACTGAAGCTTTCTTT. The chain joins TRBV7-6 to TRBJ1-1; TRBD1 is a possible D gene, resting on 5 matching bases. The germline V gene encodes CDR1 SGHVS and CDR2 FNYEAQ. V is shortened by 2 bases, J by 2 bases, and the region joining them spans 18 bases. The CDR3 numbers 17 residues from cysteine through phenylalanine. Kept here is only the CDR3 DNA, which spans 51 bases and is read in frame from base 1.